The entry below gives a single T cell receptor beta chain sequence along with its context. Template material for amplifying TCR beta CDR3 regions consisted of RNA transcripts. HTBI primers were the set used in a first-round RT-PCR of the TCR CDR3. TCRdb itself ran the multiplex PCR reads through MiXCR, one entry per CDR3 protein. The sample holds approximately 610,000 distinct CDR3 sequences, roughly 15% seen once. This sample is drawn from a study of T cells in Graves' hyperthyroidism and ophthalmopathy. The receptor was isolated from a woman between 35 and 50 years old with Graves' ophthalmopathy. Sequencing was done on a sample of blood.

The CDR3 loop reads CASSSVTYYGYTF. CDR3 nucleotide sequence: TGTGCCAGCAGTTCGGTCACCTACTATGGCTACACCTTC. The rearrangement uses TRBV12-3 or TRBV12-4 and TRBJ1-2; D not resolved. The V end lost 4 bases, the J end lost 3 bases, and 9 bases lay between the germline ends. This CDR3 has 13 residues.